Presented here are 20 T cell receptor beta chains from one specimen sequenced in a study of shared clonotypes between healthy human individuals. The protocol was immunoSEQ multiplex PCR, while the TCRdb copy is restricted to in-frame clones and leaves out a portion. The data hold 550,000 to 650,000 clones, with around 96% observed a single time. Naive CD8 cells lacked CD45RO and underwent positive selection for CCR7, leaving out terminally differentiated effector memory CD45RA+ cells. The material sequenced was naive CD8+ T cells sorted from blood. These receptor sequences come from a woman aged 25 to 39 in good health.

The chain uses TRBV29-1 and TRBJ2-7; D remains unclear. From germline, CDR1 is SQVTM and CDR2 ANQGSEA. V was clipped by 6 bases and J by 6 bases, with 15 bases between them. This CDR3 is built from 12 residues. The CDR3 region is CSVEWRLGEQYF. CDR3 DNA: TGCAGCGTGGAGTGGCGGTTAGGCGAGCAGTACTTC.

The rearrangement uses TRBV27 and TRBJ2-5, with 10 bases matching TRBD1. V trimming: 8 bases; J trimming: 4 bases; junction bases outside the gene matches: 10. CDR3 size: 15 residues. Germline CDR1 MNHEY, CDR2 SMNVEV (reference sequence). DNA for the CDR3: TGTGCCAGCGGGGCGGACAGGGGGTATCGAGAGACCCAGTACTTC. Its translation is CASGADRGYRETQYF.

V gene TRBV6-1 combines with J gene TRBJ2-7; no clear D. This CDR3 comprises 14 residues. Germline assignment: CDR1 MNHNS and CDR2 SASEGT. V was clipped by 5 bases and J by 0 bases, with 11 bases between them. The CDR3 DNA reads TGTGCCAGCAGTCCGGCAGGAAACTCCTACGAGCAGTACTTC. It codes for CASSPAGNSYEQYF.

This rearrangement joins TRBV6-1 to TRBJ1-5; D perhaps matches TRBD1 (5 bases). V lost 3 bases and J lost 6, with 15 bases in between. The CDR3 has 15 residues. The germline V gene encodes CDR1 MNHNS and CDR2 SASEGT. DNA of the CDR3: TGTGCCAGCAGTGATCCTCAGGGTTTAGGTCAGCCCCAGCATTTT. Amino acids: CASSDPQGLGQPQHF.

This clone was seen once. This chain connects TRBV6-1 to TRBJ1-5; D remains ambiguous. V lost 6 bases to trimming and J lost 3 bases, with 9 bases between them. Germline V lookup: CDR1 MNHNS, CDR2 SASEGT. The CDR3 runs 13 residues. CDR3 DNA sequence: TGTGCCAGCAGGGAACCCCCCAATCAGCCCCAGCATTTT. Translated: CASREPPNQPQHF.

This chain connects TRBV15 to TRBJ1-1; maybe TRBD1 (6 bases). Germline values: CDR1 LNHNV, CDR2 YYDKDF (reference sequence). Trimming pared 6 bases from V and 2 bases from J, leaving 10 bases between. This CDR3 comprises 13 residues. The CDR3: CATSQGTNTEAFF. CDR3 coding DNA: TGTGCCACCAGTCAGGGGACAAACACTGAAGCTTTCTTT.

CDR3 DNA sequence: TGCGCCAGCAGCTTGGAGTTCCAGTACTACGAGCAGTACTTC. Its protein product is CASSLEFQYYEQYF. The chain has TRBV5-1 and TRBJ2-7; the D is unclear. The CDR3 spans 14 residues. Germline V CDR1 and CDR2: SGHRS, YFSETQ. The V end was cut by 0 bases, the J end by 3 bases, with 10 bases between.

CDR3 protein: CASSTPDRPQPQHF. CDR3 bases: TGTGCCAGTAGTACGCCTGACAGGCCTCAGCCCCAGCATTTT. This chain joins TRBV19 and TRBJ1-5, with D tentatively TRBD1 (6 bases). Trimming took off 4 bases at V and 6 bases at J, with 13 bases between the two ends. Germline lookup yields CDR1 LNHDA and CDR2 SQIVND (reference sequence). This CDR3 is built from 14 residues.

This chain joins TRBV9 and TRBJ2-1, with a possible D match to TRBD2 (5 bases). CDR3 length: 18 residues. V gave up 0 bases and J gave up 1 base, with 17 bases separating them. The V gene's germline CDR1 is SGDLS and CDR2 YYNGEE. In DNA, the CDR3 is TGTGCCAGCAGCGTAGAGGGATTCAGCGAGGGATCCTACAATGAGCAGTTCTTC. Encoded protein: CASSVEGFSEGSYNEQFF. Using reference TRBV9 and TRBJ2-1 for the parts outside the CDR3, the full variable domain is DSGVTQTPKHLITATGQRVTLRCSPRSGDLSVYWYQQSLDQGLQFLIQYYNGEERAKGNILERFSAQQFPDLHSELNLSSLELGDSALYFCASSVEGFSEGSYNEQFFGPGTRLTVL.

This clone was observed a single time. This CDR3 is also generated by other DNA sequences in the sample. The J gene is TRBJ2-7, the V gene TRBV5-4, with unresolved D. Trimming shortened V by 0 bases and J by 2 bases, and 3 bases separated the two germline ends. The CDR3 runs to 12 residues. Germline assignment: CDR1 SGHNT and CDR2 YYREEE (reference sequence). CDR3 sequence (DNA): TGTGCCAGCAGCTTGGGGGCCTACGAGCAGTACTTC. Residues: CASSLGAYEQYF.

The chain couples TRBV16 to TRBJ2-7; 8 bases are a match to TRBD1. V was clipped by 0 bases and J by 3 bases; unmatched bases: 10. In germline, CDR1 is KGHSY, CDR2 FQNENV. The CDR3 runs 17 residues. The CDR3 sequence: CASSQSNAGTGVYEQYF. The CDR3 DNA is TGTGCCAGCAGCCAATCTAACGCGGGGACAGGAGTCTACGAGCAGTACTTC.

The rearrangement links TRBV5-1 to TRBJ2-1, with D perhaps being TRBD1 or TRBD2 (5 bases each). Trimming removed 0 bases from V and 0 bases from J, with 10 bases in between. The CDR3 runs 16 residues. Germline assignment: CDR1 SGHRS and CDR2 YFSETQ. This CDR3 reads CASSLDRGFSYNEQFF. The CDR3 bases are TGCGCCAGCAGCTTGGATCGGGGCTTCTCCTACAATGAGCAGTTCTTC.

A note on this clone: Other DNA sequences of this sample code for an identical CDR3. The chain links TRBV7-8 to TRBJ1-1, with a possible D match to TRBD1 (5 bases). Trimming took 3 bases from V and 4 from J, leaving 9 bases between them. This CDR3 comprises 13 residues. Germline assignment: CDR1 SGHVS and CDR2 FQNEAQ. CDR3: CASSLGVGTEAFF. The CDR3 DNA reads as TGTGCCAGCAGCTTGGGGGTTGGCACTGAAGCTTTCTTT. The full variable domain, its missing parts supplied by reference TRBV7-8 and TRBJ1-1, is GAGVSQSPRYKVAKRGQDVALRCDPISGHVSLFWYQQALGQGPEFLTYFQNEAQLDKSGLPSDRFFAERPEGSVSTLKIQRTQQEDSAVYLCASSLGVGTEAFFGQGTRLTVV.

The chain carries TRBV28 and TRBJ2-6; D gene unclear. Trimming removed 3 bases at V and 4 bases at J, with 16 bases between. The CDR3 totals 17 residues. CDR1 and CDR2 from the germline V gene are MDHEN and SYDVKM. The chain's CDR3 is CASSLGSSLFGANVLTF. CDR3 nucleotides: TGTGCCAGCAGTTTGGGGTCTTCTCTGTTCGGGGCCAACGTCCTGACTTTC.

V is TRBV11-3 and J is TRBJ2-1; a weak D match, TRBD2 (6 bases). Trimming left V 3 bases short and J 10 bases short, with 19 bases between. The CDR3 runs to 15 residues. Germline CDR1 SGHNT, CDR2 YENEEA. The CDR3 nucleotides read TGTGCCAGCAGCTTTCTAGCGACAATATTAGAGGAGCAGTTCTTC. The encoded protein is CASSFLATILEEQFF.

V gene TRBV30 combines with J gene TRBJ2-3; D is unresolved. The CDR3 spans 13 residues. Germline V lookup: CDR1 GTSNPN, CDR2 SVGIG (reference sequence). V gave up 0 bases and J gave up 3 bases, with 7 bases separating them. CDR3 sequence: CAWSVLDTDTQYF. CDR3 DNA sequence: TGTGCCTGGAGTGTATTGGATACAGATACGCAGTATTTT. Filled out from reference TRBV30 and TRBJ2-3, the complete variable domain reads SQTIHQWPATLVQPVGSPLSLECTVEGTSNPNLYWYRQAAGRGLQLLFYSVGIGQISSEVPQNLSASRPQDRQFILSSKKLLLSDSGFYLCAWSVLDTDTQYFGPGTRLTVL.

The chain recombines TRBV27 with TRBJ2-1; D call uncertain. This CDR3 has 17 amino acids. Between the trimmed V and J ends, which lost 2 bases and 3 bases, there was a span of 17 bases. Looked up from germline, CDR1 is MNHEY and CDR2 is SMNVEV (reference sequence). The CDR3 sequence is CASSLSSGSGRYNEQFF. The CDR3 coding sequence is TGTGCCAGCAGTTTAAGTAGTGGCTCCGGTCGCTACAATGAGCAGTTCTTC.

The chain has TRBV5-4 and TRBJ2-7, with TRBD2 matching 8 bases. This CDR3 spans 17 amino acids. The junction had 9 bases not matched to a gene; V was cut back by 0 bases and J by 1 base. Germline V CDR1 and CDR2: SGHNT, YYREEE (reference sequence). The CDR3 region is CASSLGAGGIGSYEQYF. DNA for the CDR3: TGTGCCAGCAGCTTGGGGGCGGGAGGAATTGGGTCCTACGAGCAGTACTTC.

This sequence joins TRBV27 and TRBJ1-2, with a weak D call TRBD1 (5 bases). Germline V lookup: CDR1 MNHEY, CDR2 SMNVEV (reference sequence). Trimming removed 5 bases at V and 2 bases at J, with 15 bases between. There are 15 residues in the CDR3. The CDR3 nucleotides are TGTGCCAGCAGTGAAAGGGGAGTCTCGAACTATGGCTACACCTTC. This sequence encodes CASSERGVSNYGYTF.

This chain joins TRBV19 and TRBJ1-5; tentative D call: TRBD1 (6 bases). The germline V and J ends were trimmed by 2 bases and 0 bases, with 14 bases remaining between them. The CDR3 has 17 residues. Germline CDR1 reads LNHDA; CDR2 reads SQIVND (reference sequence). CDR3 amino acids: CASSIYTGLVSNQPQHF. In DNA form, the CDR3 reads TGTGCCAGTAGTATATATACAGGGCTCGTTAGCAATCAGCCCCAGCATTTT.